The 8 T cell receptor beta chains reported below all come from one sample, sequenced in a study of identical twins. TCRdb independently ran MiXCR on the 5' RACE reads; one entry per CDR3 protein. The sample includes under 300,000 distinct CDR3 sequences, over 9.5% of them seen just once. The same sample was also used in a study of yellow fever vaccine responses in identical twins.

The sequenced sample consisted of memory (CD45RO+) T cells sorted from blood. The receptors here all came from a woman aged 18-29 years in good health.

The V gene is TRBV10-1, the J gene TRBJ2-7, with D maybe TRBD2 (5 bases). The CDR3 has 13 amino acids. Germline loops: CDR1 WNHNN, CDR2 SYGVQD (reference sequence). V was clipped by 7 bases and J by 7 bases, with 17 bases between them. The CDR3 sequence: CASTAAPSGEQYF. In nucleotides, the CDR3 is TGCGCCAGCACGGCGGCCCCGTCGGGGGAGCAGTACTTC.

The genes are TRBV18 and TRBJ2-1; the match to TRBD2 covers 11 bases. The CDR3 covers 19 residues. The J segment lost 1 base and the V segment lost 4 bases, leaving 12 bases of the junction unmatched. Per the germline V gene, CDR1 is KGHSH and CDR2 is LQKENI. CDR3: CASSQKPTSGRSSYNEQFF. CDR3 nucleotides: TGTGCCAGCTCACAAAAGCCAACTAGCGGGAGAAGTTCCTACAATGAGCAGTTCTTC. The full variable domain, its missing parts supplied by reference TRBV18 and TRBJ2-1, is NAGVMQNPRHLVRRRGQEARLRCSPMKGHSHVYWYRQLPEEGLKFMVYLQKENIIDESGMPKERFSAEFPKEGPSILRIQQVVRGDSAAYFCASSQKPTSGRSSYNEQFFGPGTRLTVL.

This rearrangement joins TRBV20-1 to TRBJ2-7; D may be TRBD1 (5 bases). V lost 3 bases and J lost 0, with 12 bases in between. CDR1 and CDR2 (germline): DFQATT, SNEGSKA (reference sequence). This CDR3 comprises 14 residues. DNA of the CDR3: TGCAGTGCTAGCCTGACAGCCGTCTCCTACGAGCAGTACTTC. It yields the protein CSASLTAVSYEQYF.

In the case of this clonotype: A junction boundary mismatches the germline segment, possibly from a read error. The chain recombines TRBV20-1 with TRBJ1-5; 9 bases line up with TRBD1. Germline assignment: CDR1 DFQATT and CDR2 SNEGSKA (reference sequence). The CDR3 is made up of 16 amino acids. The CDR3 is CCAPGTGFFSNQPQHF. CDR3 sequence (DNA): TGCTGTGCTCCCGGGACAGGGTTTTTTAGCAATCAGCCCCAGCATTTT.

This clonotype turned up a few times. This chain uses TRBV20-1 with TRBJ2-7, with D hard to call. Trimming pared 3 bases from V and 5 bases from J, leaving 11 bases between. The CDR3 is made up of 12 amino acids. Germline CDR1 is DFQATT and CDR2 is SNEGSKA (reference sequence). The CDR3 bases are TGCAGTGCTAGGGCGGTTAAAGACGAGCAGTACTTC. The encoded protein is CSARAVKDEQYF.

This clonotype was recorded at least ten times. CDR3 residues: CASSQDRIGQHTGELFF. For the CDR3, the DNA is TGCGCCAGCAGCCAAGATCGAATAGGACAGCACACCGGGGAGCTGTTTTTT. The chain carries TRBV4-1 and TRBJ2-2, with D possibly matching TRBD1 (6 bases). V lost 0 bases to trimming and J lost 3 bases, with 14 bases between them. Germline V gene data show CDR1 as MGHRA and CDR2 as YSYEKL. This CDR3 spans 17 amino acids.

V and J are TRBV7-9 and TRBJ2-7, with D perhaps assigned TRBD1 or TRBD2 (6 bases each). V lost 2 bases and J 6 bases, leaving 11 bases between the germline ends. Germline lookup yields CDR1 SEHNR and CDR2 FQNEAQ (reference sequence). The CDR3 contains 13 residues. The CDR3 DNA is TGTGCCAGCAGCTTAACAGGGCGGGGCGAGCAGTACTTC. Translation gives CASSLTGRGEQYF.

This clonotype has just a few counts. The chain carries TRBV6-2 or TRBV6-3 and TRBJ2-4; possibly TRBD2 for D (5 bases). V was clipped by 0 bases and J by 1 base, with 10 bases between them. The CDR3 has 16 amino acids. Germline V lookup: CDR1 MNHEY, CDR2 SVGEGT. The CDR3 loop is CASSYSDFVAKNIQYF. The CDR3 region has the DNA TGTGCCAGCAGTTACTCGGACTTCGTGGCCAAAAACATTCAGTACTTC.